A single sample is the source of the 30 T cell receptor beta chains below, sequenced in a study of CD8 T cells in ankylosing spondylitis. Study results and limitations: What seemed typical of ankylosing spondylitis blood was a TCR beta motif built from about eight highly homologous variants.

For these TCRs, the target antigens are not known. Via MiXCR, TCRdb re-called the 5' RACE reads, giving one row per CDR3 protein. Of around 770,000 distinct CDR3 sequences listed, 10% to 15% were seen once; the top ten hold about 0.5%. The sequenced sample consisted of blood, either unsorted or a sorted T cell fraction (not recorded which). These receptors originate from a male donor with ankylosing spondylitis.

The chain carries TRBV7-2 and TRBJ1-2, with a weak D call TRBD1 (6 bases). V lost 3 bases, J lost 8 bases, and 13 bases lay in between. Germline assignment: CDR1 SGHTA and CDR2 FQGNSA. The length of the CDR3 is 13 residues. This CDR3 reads CASSFMRGDGYTF. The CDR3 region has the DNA TGTGCCAGCAGCTTCATGAGGGGGGACGGCTACACCTTC.

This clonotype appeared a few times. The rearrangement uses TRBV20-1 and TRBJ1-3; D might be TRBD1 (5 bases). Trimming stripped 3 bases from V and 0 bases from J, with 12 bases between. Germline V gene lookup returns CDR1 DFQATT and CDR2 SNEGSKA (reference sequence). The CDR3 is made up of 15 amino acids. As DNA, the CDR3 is TGCAGTGCTAGTTACGGGGCCAGCTCTGGAAACACCATATATTTT. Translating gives CSASYGASSGNTIYF.

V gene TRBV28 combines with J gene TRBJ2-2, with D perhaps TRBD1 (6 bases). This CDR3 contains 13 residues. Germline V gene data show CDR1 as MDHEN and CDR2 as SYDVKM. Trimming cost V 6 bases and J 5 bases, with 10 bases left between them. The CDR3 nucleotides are TGTGCCAGCAGGTACAGGGTAACCGGGGAGCTGTTTTTT. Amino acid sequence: CASRYRVTGELFF. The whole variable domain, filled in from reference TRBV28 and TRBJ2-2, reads DVKVTQSSRYLVKRTGEKVFLECVQDMDHENMFWYRQDPGLGLRLIYFSYDVKMKEKGDIPEGYSVSREKKERFSLILESASTNQTSMYLCASRYRVTGELFFGEGSRLTVL.

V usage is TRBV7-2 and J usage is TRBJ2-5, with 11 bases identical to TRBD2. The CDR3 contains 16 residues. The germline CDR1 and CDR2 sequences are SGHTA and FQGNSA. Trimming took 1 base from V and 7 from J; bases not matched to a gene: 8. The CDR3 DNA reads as TGTGCCAGCAGCTTAGAGGGGCTAGCGGGAGGCGGGACCCAGTACTTC. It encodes CASSLEGLAGGGTQYF. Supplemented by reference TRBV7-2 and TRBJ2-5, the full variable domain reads GAGVSQSPSNKVTEKGKDVELRCDPISGHTALYWYRQSLGQGLEFLIYFQGNSAPDKSGLPSDRFSAERTGGSVSTLTIQRTQQEDSAVYLCASSLEGLAGGGTQYFGPGTRLLVL.

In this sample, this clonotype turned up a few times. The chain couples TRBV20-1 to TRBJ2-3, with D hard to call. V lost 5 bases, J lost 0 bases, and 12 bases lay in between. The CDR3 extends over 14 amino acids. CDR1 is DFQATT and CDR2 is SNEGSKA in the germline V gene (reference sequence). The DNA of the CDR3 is TGCAGTGCTTACAAGGCCCGGAGCACAGATACGCAGTATTTT. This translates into CSAYKARSTDTQYF.

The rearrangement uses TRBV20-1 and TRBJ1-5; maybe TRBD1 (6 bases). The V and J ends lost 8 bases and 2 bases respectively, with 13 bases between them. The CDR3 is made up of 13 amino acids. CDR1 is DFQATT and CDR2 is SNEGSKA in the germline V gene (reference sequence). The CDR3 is CSLKRGGNQPQHF. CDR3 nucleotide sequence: TGCAGTCTAAAAAGGGGGGGCAATCAGCCCCAGCATTTT.

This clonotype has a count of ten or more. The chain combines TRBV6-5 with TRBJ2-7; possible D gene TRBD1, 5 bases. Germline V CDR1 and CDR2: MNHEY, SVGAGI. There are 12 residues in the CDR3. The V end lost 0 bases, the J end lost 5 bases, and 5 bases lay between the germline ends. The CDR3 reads CASSYSRDEQYF. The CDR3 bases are TGTGCCAGCAGTTACTCCAGGGACGAGCAGTACTTC.

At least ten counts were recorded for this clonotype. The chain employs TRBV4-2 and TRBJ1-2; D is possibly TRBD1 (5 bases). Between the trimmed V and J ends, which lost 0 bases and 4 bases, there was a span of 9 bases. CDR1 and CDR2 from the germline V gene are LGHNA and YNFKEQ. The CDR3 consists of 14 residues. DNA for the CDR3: TGTGCCAGCAGCCAAGAGGTCGGGGGCTATGGCTACACCTTC. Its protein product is CASSQEVGGYGYTF.

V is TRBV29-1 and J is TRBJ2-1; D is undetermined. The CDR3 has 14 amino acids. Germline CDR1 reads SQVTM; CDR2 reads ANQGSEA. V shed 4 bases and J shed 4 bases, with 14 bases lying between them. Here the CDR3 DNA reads TGCAGCGTTGTGGGCTGCTTTGTATACAATGAGCAGTTCTTC. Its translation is CSVVGCFVYNEQFF.

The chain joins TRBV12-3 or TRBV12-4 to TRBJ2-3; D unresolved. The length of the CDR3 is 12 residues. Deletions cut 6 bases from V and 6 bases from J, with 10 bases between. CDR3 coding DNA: TGTGCCAGCAGACTTATAGGGGATACGCAGTATTTT. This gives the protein CASRLIGDTQYF.

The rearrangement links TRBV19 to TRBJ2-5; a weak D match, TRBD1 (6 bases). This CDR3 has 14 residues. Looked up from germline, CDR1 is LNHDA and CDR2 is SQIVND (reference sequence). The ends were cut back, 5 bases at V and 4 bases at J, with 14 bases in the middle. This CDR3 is CASSGGASGETQYF. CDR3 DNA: TGTGCCAGTAGTGGGGGCGCAAGTGGAGAGACCCAGTACTTC.

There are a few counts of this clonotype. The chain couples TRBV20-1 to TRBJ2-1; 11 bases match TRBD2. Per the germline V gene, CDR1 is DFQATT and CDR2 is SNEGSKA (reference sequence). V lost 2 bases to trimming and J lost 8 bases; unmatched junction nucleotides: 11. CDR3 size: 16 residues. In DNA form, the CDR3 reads TGCAGTGCTAGACCCCAGACTAGCGGGACCTTAGATGAGCAGTTCTTC. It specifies CSARPQTSGTLDEQFF.

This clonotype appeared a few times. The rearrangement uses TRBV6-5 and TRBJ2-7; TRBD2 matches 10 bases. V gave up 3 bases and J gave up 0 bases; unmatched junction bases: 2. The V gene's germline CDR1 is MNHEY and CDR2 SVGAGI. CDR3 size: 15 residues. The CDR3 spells CASSYIAGGSYEQYF. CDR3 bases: TGTGCCAGCAGTTATATAGCGGGGGGCTCCTACGAGCAGTACTTC.

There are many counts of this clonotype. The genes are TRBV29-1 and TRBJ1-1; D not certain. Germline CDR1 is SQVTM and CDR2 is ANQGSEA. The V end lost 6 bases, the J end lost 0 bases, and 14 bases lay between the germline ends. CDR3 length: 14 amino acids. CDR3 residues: CSVEQLLMNTEAFF. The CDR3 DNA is TGCAGCGTAGAACAACTACTCATGAACACTGAAGCTTTCTTT. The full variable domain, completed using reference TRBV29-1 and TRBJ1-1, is SAVISQKPSRDICQRGTSLTIQCQVDSQVTMMFWYRQQPGQSLTLIATANQGSEATYESGFVIDKFPISRPNLTFSTLTVSNMSPEDSSIYLCSVEQLLMNTEAFFGQGTRLTVV.

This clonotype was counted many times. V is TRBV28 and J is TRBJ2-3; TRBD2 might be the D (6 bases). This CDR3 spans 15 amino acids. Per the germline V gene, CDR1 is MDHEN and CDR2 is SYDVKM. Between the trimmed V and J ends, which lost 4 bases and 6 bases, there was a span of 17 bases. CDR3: CASSSPLTSRDTQYF. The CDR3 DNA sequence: TGTGCCAGCAGTTCACCGCTCACTAGCCGGGATACGCAGTATTTT.

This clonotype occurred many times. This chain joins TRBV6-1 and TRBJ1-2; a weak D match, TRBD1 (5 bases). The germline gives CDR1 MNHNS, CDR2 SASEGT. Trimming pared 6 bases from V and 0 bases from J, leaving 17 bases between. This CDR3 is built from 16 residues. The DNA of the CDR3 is TGTGCCAGCAGCCTCAGGGTATTCCCACCTAACTATGGCTACACCTTC. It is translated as CASSLRVFPPNYGYTF.

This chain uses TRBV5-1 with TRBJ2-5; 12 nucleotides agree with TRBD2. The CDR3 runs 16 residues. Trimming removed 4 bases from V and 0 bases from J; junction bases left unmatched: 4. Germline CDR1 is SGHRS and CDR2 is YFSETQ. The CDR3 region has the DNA TGCGCCAGCAGCCTTGGGACTAGCGGGTACCAAGAGACCCAGTACTTC. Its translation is CASSLGTSGYQETQYF.

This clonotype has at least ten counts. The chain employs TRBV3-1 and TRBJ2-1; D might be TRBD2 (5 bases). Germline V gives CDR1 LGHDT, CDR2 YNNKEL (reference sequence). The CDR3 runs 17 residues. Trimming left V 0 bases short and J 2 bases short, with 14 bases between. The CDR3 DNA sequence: TGTGCCAGCAGCCAAGATAAAGGACTGGTGCCCTACAATGAGCAGTTCTTC. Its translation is CASSQDKGLVPYNEQFF.

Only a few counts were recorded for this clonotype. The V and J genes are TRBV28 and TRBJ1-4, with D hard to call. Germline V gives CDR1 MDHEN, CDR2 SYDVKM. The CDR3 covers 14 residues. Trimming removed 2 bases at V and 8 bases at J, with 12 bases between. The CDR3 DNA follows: TGTGCCAGCAGTTTAATCCCGACACCGGAAAAACTGTTTTTT. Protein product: CASSLIPTPEKLFF.

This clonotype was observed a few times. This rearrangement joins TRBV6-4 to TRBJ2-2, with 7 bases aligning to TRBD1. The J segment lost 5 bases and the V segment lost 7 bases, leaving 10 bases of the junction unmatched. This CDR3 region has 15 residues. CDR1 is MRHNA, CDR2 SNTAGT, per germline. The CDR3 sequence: CASKKQGQGTGELFF. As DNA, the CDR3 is TGTGCCAGCAAGAAACAGGGGCAGGGGACCGGGGAGCTGTTTTTT.

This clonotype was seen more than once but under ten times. The CDR3 region is CASRGAGGGKHEQYF. The CDR3 bases are TGTGCCAGCAGGGGAGCGGGAGGCGGGAAACACGAGCAGTACTTC. The chain joins TRBV27 to TRBJ2-7; TRBD2 agrees at 9 bases. The junction had 11 bases not matched to a gene; V was cut back by 6 bases and J by 5 bases. The CDR3 loop spans 15 amino acids. CDR1 MNHEY and CDR2 SMNVEV come from the germline V gene (reference sequence).

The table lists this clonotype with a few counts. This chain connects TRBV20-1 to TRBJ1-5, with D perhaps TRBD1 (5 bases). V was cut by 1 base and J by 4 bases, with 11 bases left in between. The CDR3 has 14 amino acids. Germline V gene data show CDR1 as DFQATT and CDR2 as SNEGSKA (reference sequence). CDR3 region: CSARGGSPNQPQHF. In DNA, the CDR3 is TGCAGTGCTAGAGGGGGCAGTCCGAATCAGCCCCAGCATTTT.

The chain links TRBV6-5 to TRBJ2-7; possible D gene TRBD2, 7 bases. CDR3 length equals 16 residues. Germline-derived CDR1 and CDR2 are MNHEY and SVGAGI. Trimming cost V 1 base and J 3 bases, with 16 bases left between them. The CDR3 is CASSYWVGGRNYEQYF. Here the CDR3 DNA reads TGTGCCAGCAGTTACTGGGTGGGGGGGCGAAACTACGAGCAGTACTTC.

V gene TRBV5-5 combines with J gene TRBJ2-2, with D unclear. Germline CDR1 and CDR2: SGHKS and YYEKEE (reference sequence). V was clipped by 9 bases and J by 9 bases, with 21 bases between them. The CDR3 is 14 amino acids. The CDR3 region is CAIGPRRLSWELFF. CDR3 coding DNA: TGTGCCATCGGGCCCAGGCGCCTCAGCTGGGAGCTGTTTTTT. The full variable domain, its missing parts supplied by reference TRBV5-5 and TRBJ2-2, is DAGVTQSPTHLIKTRGQQVTLRCSPISGHKSVSWYQQVLGQGPQFIFQYYEKEERGRGNFPDRFSARQFPNYSSELNVNALLLGDSALYLCAIGPRRLSWELFFGEGSRLTVL.

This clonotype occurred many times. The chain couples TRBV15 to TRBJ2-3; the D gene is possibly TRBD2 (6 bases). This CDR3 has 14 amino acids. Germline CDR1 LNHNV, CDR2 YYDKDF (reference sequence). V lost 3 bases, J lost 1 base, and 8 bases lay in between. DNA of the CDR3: TGTGCCACCAGCAGGGGACTCGGCACAGATACGCAGTATTTT. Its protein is CATSRGLGTDTQYF. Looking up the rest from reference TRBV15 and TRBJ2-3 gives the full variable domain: DAMVIQNPRYQVTQFGKPVTLSCSQTLNHNVMYWYQQKSSQAPKLLFHYYDKDFNNEADTPDNFQSRRPNTSFCFLDIRSPGLGDTAMYLCATSRGLGTDTQYFGPGTRLTVL.

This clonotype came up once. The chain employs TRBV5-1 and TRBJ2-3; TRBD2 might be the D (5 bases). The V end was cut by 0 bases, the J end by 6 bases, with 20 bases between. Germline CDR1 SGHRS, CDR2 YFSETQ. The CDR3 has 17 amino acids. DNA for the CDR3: TGCGCCAGCAGCTTGGCCGAGGGCCTCCAGCCCAGGGATACGCAGTATTTT. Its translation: CASSLAEGLQPRDTQYF.

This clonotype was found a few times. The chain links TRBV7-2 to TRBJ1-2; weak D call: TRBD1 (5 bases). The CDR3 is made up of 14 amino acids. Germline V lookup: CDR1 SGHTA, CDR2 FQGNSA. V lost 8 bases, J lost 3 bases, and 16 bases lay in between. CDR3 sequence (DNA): TGTGCCAGCTCCCCTTTTGGGGCGGACTATGGCTACACCTTC. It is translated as CASSPFGADYGYTF.

DNA for the CDR3: TGTGCCAGCAGCTCGGGGGGGGCGGCCTACAATGAGCAGTTCTTC. Translation gives CASSSGGAAYNEQFF. The V call is TRBV11-2, the J call TRBJ2-1; 8 bases map to TRBD2. Germline lookup yields CDR1 SGHAT and CDR2 FQNNGV. The CDR3 is 15 residues long. V lost 4 bases, J lost 2 bases, and 4 bases stayed unmatched.

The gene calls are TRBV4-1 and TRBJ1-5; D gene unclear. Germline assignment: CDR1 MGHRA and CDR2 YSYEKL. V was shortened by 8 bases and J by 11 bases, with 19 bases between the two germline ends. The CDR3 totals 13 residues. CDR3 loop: CASSSGRASAQHF. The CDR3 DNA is TGCGCCAGCTCGTCGGGTCGCGCCTCGGCCCAGCATTTT.

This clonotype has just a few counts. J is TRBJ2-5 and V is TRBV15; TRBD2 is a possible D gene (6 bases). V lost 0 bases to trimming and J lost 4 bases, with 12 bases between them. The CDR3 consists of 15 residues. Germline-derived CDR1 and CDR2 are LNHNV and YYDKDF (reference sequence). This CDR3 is CATSRDSHGRETQYF. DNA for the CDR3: TGTGCCACCAGCAGAGATTCCCACGGGAGAGAGACCCAGTACTTC.